These T cell receptor beta chains were read from a single sample in a study of T cells after yellow fever vaccination. TCRdb passed the 5' RACE reads through MiXCR, listing each CDR3 protein once. The profile covers some 350,000 distinct CDR3 sequences, with over 4% appearing a single time and 20% to 25% taken by the ten largest. Sequencing was performed on PBMCs, taken 5 days after the yellow fever booster vaccination. The receptor set was obtained from a man aged 18 to 30 who received the YFV17D yellow fever vaccine. Each CDR3 is given with its conserved first and last residue. Fields, in order: CDR3 length, V gene, CDR3 protein.

CDR3 length: 14
V gene: TRBV28
CDR3 protein: CASSLIVGVYGYTF

CDR3 length: 16
V gene: TRBV9
CDR3 protein: CASSGEGTRTAYGYTF

CDR3 length: 12
V gene: TRBV6-2/TRBV6-3
CDR3 protein: CASESRGYGYTF

CDR3 length: 15
V gene: TRBV6-2/TRBV6-3
CDR3 protein: CASSYPPILFGELFF

CDR3 length: 16
V gene: TRBV4-3
CDR3 protein: CASSQDHGAGGYTQYF

CDR3 length: 10
V gene: TRBV6-9
CDR3 protein: CASSFRPLHF

CDR3 length: 15
V gene: TRBV19
CDR3 protein: CASSPVSGGNTEAFF

CDR3 length: 13
V gene: TRBV6-5
CDR3 protein: CASIPSGGHEQYF

CDR3 length: 18
V gene: TRBV5-1
CDR3 protein: CASSFLSGSASGANVLTF

CDR3 length: 15
V gene: TRBV5-1
CDR3 protein: CASTQTGPSTDTQYF

CDR3 length: 14
V gene: TRBV19
CDR3 protein: CASSIAGVQETQYF

CDR3 length: 18
V gene: TRBV29-1
CDR3 protein: CSVVGAGGLKSVNTEAFF

CDR3 length: 16
V gene: TRBV27
CDR3 protein: CASRSFGGADQETQYF

CDR3 length: 14
V gene: TRBV6-2/TRBV6-3
CDR3 protein: CASSYSWGESEQFF

CDR3 length: 14
V gene: TRBV4-2
CDR3 protein: CASSSREAKNIQYF

CDR3 length: 14
V gene: TRBV20-1
CDR3 protein: CSARDGGQGYGYTF